Listed below are T cell receptor beta chains from one sample, sequenced in a study of OX40 agonist ivuxolimab in advanced cancers. The method was immunoSEQ multiplex PCR; TCRdb's version includes in-frame clones alone and lacks a portion of them. The table has about 61,000 clones, 65% to 90% seen once; the top ten hold about 0.6%. The specimen comprised CD4+ or CD8+ T cells sorted from blood, sampled in a trial of the OX40 agonist ivuxolimab. The receptors stem from an adult with an advanced solid tumor such as melanoma, head and neck, liver or kidney cancer. The CDR3 runs from the conserved cysteine through the conserved F or W. Each record gives: CDR3 DNA, CDR3 protein, V gene, J gene, clone size, D gene. A D gene is named only where the DNA matches it firmly. Size is omitted from some rows. Given values are once, few, many or a class for expanded clones.

cdr3_nt: TGTGCCAGCAGCGTAGAGGGGGGGTCGAGTGAGCAGTTCTTC; cdr3_aa: CASSVEGGSSEQFF; v_call: TRBV9; j_call: TRBJ2-1; clone_size: NA; d_call: NA
cdr3_nt: TGTGCCAGCAGCCAAGGCAGGGGAGGGAACATTCAGTACTTC; cdr3_aa: CASSQGRGGNIQYF; v_call: TRBV14; j_call: TRBJ2-4; clone_size: NA; d_call: NA
cdr3_nt: TGTGCCAGCAGCCCCCAACTAGCGGGGAACACCGGGGAGCTGTTTTTT; cdr3_aa: CASSPQLAGNTGELFF; v_call: TRBV11-2; j_call: TRBJ2-2; clone_size: NA; d_call: TRBD2
cdr3_nt: TGTGCCAGCAGCTTAGTCGACAGAGCACAAGAGACCCAGTACTTC; cdr3_aa: CASSLVDRAQETQYF; v_call: TRBV7-2; j_call: TRBJ2-5; clone_size: NA; d_call: NA
cdr3_nt: TGTGCCAGCAGCCAAGCCGCAGCGGGGGGGCCCGGGGCCAACGTCCTGACTTTC; cdr3_aa: CASSQAAAGGPGANVLTF; v_call: TRBV4-2; j_call: TRBJ2-6; clone_size: NA; d_call: TRBD2
cdr3_nt: TGTGCCAGCAGCTTAGAAAGGTGGCGGGGGAACACCGGGGAGCTGTTTTTT; cdr3_aa: CASSLERWRGNTGELFF; v_call: TRBV11-2; j_call: TRBJ2-2; clone_size: NA; d_call: NA
cdr3_nt: TGTGCCAGCAGCCCCTCGCCTGGTTCAGGGGCCAACGTCCTGACTTTC; cdr3_aa: CASSPSPGSGANVLTF; v_call: TRBV6-6; j_call: TRBJ2-6; clone_size: NA; d_call: NA
cdr3_nt: TGTGCCAGCAGTCCCCGGGGAGGCCAAGAGACCCAGTACTTC; cdr3_aa: CASSPRGGQETQYF; v_call: TRBV28; j_call: TRBJ2-5; clone_size: NA; d_call: NA
cdr3_nt: TGCGCCAGCAGCCAATCCCTGGGGACGGACGAGCAGTACTTC; cdr3_aa: CASSQSLGTDEQYF; v_call: TRBV4-3; j_call: TRBJ2-7; clone_size: NA; d_call: NA
cdr3_nt: TGTGCCACTTCGGACAGGTACACTGAAGCTTTCTTT; cdr3_aa: CATSDRYTEAFF; v_call: TRBV19; j_call: TRBJ1-1; clone_size: NA; d_call: TRBD1
cdr3_nt: TGTGCCAGCAGTTTATCTTTGGGTGCTCCCACATCCTTATATTTT; cdr3_aa: CASSLSLGAPTSLYF; v_call: TRBV28; j_call: TRBJ1-3; clone_size: NA; d_call: NA
cdr3_nt: TGTGCCAGCAGCCTCGAGGGACTGCCCCAGCATTTT; cdr3_aa: CASSLEGLPQHF; v_call: TRBV5-5; j_call: TRBJ1-5; clone_size: once; d_call: NA
cdr3_nt: TGTGCCAGCAGCAAAGTGGACAGGGCCTCCTACGAGCAGTACTTC; cdr3_aa: CASSKVDRASYEQYF; v_call: TRBV6-1; j_call: TRBJ2-7; clone_size: NA; d_call: TRBD1
cdr3_nt: TGTGCCAGCAGACTAGCAACCGAAAACATTCAGTACTTC; cdr3_aa: CASRLATENIQYF; v_call: TRBV13; j_call: TRBJ2-4; clone_size: NA; d_call: NA
cdr3_nt: TGCGCCAGCAGCCAAGGACGGACAGGGGCCTATGGCTACACCTTC; cdr3_aa: CASSQGRTGAYGYTF; v_call: TRBV4-3; j_call: TRBJ1-2; clone_size: NA; d_call: TRBD1
cdr3_nt: TGTGCCTGGAGTGTGGCAGGGAATACCGGTGAGCAGTACTTC; cdr3_aa: CAWSVAGNTGEQYF; v_call: TRBV30; j_call: TRBJ2-5; clone_size: NA; d_call: NA
cdr3_nt: TGCGCCAGCAGCTACGAGGGAGGGGGCGGCAATCAGCCCCAGCATTTT; cdr3_aa: CASSYEGGGGNQPQHF; v_call: TRBV4-1; j_call: TRBJ1-5; clone_size: NA; d_call: TRBD1
cdr3_nt: TGTGCCAGCAGCTTAGGGGCCGGGGGGTATTCACCCCTCCACTTT; cdr3_aa: CASSLGAGGYSPLHF; v_call: TRBV7-2; j_call: TRBJ1-6; clone_size: NA; d_call: NA
cdr3_nt: TGCAGCGTTGAACCAGGGGGCCGGGAGACCCAGTACTTC; cdr3_aa: CSVEPGGRETQYF; v_call: TRBV29-1; j_call: TRBJ2-5; clone_size: NA; d_call: TRBD1
cdr3_nt: TGTGCCAGCACCGGGGGGGGCAGCTCCTACAATGAGCAGTTCTTC; cdr3_aa: CASTGGGSSYNEQFF; v_call: TRBV28; j_call: TRBJ2-1; clone_size: few; d_call: TRBD2
cdr3_nt: TGTGCCAGCAGTTACTCGAGCGACAGGGCTGGCTACACCTTC; cdr3_aa: CASSYSSDRAGYTF; v_call: TRBV6-6; j_call: TRBJ1-2; clone_size: NA; d_call: TRBD1
cdr3_nt: TGCGCCAGCAGCCTGCGTCCACAAGAGACCCAGTACTTC; cdr3_aa: CASSLRPQETQYF; v_call: TRBV5-1; j_call: TRBJ2-5; clone_size: NA; d_call: NA
cdr3_nt: TGTGCCAGCAGCGTAGCCAGCCGGGCGGGGGGGCTCTCAGATACGCAGTATTTT; cdr3_aa: CASSVASRAGGLSDTQYF; v_call: TRBV9; j_call: TRBJ2-3; clone_size: NA; d_call: TRBD2
cdr3_nt: TGTGCCAGCAGCTTAGGCGGGACACCCGATGAAAAACTGTTTTTT; cdr3_aa: CASSLGGTPDEKLFF; v_call: TRBV13; j_call: TRBJ1-4; clone_size: NA; d_call: NA
cdr3_nt: TGTGCCAGCAGCACTTGCCCGGTGGTGGGCTATGGCTACACCTTC; cdr3_aa: CASSTCPVVGYGYTF; v_call: TRBV21-1; j_call: TRBJ1-2; clone_size: NA; d_call: NA
cdr3_nt: TGTGCCAGCAGCTCGCGGGGGCACTGGGGCAATCAGCCCCAGCATTTT; cdr3_aa: CASSSRGHWGNQPQHF; v_call: TRBV5-8; j_call: TRBJ1-5; clone_size: NA; d_call: NA
cdr3_nt: TGTGCCAGCAGTGTCCAGGGGAGCTCCTACAATGAGCAGTTCTTC; cdr3_aa: CASSVQGSSYNEQFF; v_call: TRBV27; j_call: TRBJ2-1; clone_size: NA; d_call: NA